This entry concerns a single T cell receptor (beta chain). These data originate in a study of T cell changes during pregnancy in multiple sclerosis. Using immunoSEQ multiplex PCR, the repertoire was profiled, and TCRdb retains in-frame clones only, with some absent. The sample records some 77,000 clones, approximately 92% being singletons. The CDR3 is 14 amino acids. Trimming took 1 base from V and 9 from J, leaving 10 bases between them. Germline V gene sequence: CDR1 MNHNS, CDR2 SASEGT. This receptor was taken from a female donor with multiple sclerosis, enrolled in a pregnancy study. This specimen consisted of CD4+ T cells from peripheral blood mononuclear cells, obtained before pregnancy. The chain employs TRBV6-1 and TRBJ1-6; TRBD1 is a possible D gene (6 bases). This CDR3 reads CASSEDREVSPLHF. Written as DNA, the CDR3 is TGTGCCAGCAGTGAAGACAGGGAAGTTTCACCCCTCCACTTT.